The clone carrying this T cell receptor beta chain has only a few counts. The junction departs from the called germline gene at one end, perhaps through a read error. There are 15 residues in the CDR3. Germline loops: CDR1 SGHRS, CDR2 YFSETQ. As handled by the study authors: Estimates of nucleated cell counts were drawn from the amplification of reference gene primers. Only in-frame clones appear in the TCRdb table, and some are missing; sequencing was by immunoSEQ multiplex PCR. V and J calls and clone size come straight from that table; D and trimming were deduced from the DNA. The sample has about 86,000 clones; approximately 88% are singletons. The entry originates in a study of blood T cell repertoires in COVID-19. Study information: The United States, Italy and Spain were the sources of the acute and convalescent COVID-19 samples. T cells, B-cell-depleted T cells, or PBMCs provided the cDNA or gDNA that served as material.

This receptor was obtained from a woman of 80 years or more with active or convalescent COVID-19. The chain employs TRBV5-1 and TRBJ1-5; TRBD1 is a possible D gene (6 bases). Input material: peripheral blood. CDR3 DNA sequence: TGCGCCAGCAGCCCCGCGGACAGCGGATCTAGGTCGGCGAATTTT. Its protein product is CASSPADSGSRSANF.